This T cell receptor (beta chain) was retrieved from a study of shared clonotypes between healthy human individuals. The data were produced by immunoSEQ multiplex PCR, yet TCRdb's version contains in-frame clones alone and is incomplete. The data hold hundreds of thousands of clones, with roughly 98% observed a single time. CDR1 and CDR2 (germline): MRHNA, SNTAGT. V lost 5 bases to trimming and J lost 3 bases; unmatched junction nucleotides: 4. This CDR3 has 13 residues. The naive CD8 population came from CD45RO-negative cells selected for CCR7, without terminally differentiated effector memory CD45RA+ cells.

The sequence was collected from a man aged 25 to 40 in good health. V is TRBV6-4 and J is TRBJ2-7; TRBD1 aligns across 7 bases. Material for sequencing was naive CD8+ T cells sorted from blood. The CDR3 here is CASSPGQDYEQYF. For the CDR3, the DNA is TGTGCCAGCAGTCCCGGACAGGACTACGAGCAGTACTTC.